This entry concerns a single T cell receptor (beta chain). Germline V gene lookup returns CDR1 SGHNT and CDR2 YYREEE (reference sequence). There are 17 residues in the CDR3. Trimming cost V 0 bases and J 2 bases; bases outside gene matches: 7. This sample is part of a study of OX40 agonist ivuxolimab in advanced cancers. The wider study: Patients got intravenous ivuxolimab at 0.01 to 10 mg/kg every 2 weeks. It was permissible to have had prior anti-PD-1, anti-PD-L1 or anti-CTLA-4 therapy, and around 40% had some.

Data came from immunoSEQ multiplex PCR; TCRdb stores just in-frame clones and leaves some out. This table holds 85,000 to 100,000 clones, 75% to 90% found once. The source is an adult with an advanced solid tumor such as melanoma, head and neck, liver or kidney cancer. Sequenced here: CD4+ or CD8+ T cells sorted from blood, sampled in a trial of the OX40 agonist ivuxolimab. The chain carries TRBV5-4 and TRBJ2-7; TRBD2 aligns across 11 bases. CDR3 nucleotide sequence: TGTGCCAGCAGCTTGGGAGGTTTAGCGGGGGGGACCTACGAGCAGTACGTC. Its protein is CASSLGGLAGGTYEQYV.